Below are 7 T cell receptor beta chains sequenced from a single sample in a study of identical twins. Using its own MiXCR run on the 5' RACE reads, TCRdb lists one record per CDR3 protein. The sample contains 1.5 million to 2 million distinct CDR3 sequences, around 33% of which appear only once. The sequenced material came from cord blood. The receptors were gathered from a newborn girl in good health.

Only a few counts were recorded for this clonotype. The chain combines TRBV28 with TRBJ1-5, with unresolved D. This CDR3 has 15 amino acids. V was cut by 3 bases and J by 2 bases, with 11 bases left in between. Germline V gene lookup returns CDR1 MDHEN and CDR2 SYDVKM. The CDR3 coding sequence is TGTGCCAGCAGTTTTGGCCGGCAGGGCAATCAGCCCCAGCATTTT. Its protein product is CASSFGRQGNQPQHF.

This clonotype was recorded at least ten times. The chain is built from TRBV28 and TRBJ2-5; D is unresolved. Trimming left V 2 bases short and J 4 bases short, with 17 bases between. Per the germline V gene, CDR1 is MDHEN and CDR2 is SYDVKM. The CDR3 length is 16 residues. The CDR3, as DNA: TGTGCCAGCAGTTTACAGTTTTTTCGCCGTCGAGAGACCCAGTACTTC. Protein: CASSLQFFRRRETQYF.

This clonotype has a handful of counts. The chain has TRBV10-3 and TRBJ2-1, with 10 bases that match TRBD2. The length of the CDR3 is 16 residues. CDR1 and CDR2 (germline): ENHRY, SYGVKD. Trimming at V came to 6 bases and at J to 5 bases, leaving 10 bases not matched to a gene. In DNA, the CDR3 is TGTGCCATCAGCCTCCTAGCGGGAGATCGCCACAATGAGCAGTTCTTC. Protein product: CAISLLAGDRHNEQFF.

The chain employs TRBV12-3 or TRBV12-4 and TRBJ1-5; D remains ambiguous. Trimming shortened V by 3 bases and J by 0 bases, and 9 bases separated the two germline ends. The CDR3 has 15 amino acids. CDR3 DNA: TGTGCCAGCAGTTTCAGCGGATATAGCAATCAGCCCCAGCATTTT. Translation: CASSFSGYSNQPQHF.

The chain is built from TRBV20-1 and TRBJ1-5; TRBD1 is a possible D gene (5 bases). Germline lookup yields CDR1 DFQATT and CDR2 SNEGSKA (reference sequence). The germline V and J ends were trimmed by 5 bases and 2 bases, with 22 bases remaining between them. The CDR3 length is 17 residues. The CDR3 sequence: CSAGGFLKGRGNQPQHF. The DNA of the CDR3 is TGCAGTGCTGGGGGGTTTTTAAAGGGGCGAGGCAATCAGCCCCAGCATTTT.

The chain carries TRBV7-2 and TRBJ2-5; a possible D gene is TRBD1 (6 bases). The V and J ends lost 6 bases and 11 bases respectively, with 28 bases between them. The CDR3 spans 16 residues. Germline V gene lookup returns CDR1 SGHTA and CDR2 FQGNSA. CDR3 in DNA: TGTGCCAGCAGTTCCTTCAGAAGCTTGAGGGGGAATGAGCAGTACTTC. Protein product: CASSSFRSLRGNEQYF.

The sample holds a few counts of this clonotype. CDR3 in amino acids: CSARDGQGPNQPQHF. The CDR3 DNA reads as TGCAGTGCTAGAGATGGGCAGGGCCCAAATCAGCCCCAGCATTTT. The chain is built from TRBV20-1 and TRBJ1-5, with a weak D call TRBD1 (5 bases). V dropped 0 bases and J dropped 4 bases, with 13 bases sitting between them. The CDR3 is 15 residues long. The germline V gene encodes CDR1 DFQATT and CDR2 SNEGSKA (reference sequence).